This entry lists 9 T cell receptor beta chains sequenced from one sample in a study of shared clonotypes between healthy human individuals. Produced via immunoSEQ multiplex PCR; TCRdb's table is partial and in-frame only. The table shows about 820,000 clones, with 90% to 95% occurring only once. Naive CD8 cells were CD45RO-negative, positively selected for CCR7, excluding terminally differentiated effector memory CD45RA+ cells. Sequenced: naive CD8+ T cells sorted from blood. The receptors come from a young man in good health.

The V call is TRBV9, the J call TRBJ2-1; no clear D gene. The CDR3 is 13 amino acids. The germline V gene has CDR1 SGDLS and CDR2 YYNGEE. V lost 0 bases and J 7 bases, leaving 8 bases between the germline ends. The CDR3, as DNA: TGTGCCAGCAGCGTAGGAGAGTGGAATGAGCAGTTCTTC. Translating it yields CASSVGEWNEQFF.

V usage is TRBV29-1 and J usage is TRBJ2-7, with 10 bases identical to TRBD1. Germline trimming cut 6 bases from V and 7 bases from J; bases unmatched to any gene: 9. CDR3 length: 13 residues. In germline, CDR1 is SQVTM, CDR2 ANQGSEA. The CDR3 bases are TGCAGCGTCGCCGGGACAGGGGAAGGGGAGCAGTACTTC. Translation: CSVAGTGEGEQYF.

V is TRBV4-1 and J is TRBJ1-2, with D possibly matching TRBD1 (6 bases). Between the trimmed V and J ends, which lost 0 bases and 4 bases, there was a span of 18 bases. Per the germline V gene, CDR1 is MGHRA and CDR2 is YSYEKL. This CDR3 comprises 17 residues. In nucleotides, the CDR3 is TGCGCCAGCAGCCAAGATAATGTTCAGGGGCCTCGCTATGGCTACACCTTC. Translating gives CASSQDNVQGPRYGYTF.

The chain combines TRBV5-6 with TRBJ1-3; D is unclear. V was cut by 2 bases and J by 3 bases, with 9 bases left in between. Germline assignment: CDR1 SGHDT and CDR2 YYEEEE. The CDR3 extends over 14 amino acids. CDR3 residues: CASSFQAGGNTIYF. The CDR3 DNA reads as TGTGCCAGCAGCTTTCAGGCGGGTGGAAACACCATATATTTT.

The V and J genes are TRBV4-3 and TRBJ2-1, with D possibly matching TRBD1 (6 bases). The CDR3 length is 16 residues. Trimming removed 0 bases at V and 15 bases at J, with 24 bases between. The V gene's germline CDR1 is LGHNA and CDR2 YSLEER. The CDR3, as DNA: TGCGCCAGCAGCCAAGAGAGCAGACAGAGGGGACATCCCGCGTTCTTC. It specifies CASSQESRQRGHPAFF.

V usage is TRBV13 and J usage is TRBJ2-7, with D possibly TRBD2 on 6 matching bases. The CDR3 is 20 amino acids. The germline V and J ends were trimmed by 2 bases and 2 bases, with 28 bases remaining between them. Germline CDR1 reads PRHDT; CDR2 reads FYEKMQ (reference sequence). CDR3 residues: CASSLLGYAGSRNTTYEQYF. Written as DNA, the CDR3 is TGTGCCAGCAGCTTATTAGGGTACGCCGGGAGTAGAAATACAACCTACGAGCAGTACTTC.

V gene TRBV6-1 combines with J gene TRBJ2-4, with D unclear. CDR1 and CDR2 from the germline V gene are MNHNS and SASEGT. The CDR3 is 16 amino acids. Trimming left V 0 bases short and J 8 bases short, with 17 bases between. The CDR3 DNA reads as TGTGCCAGCAGTGAAGCCGCCAGCAGCTTTGGTGACATTCAGTACTTC. This translates into CASSEAASSFGDIQYF.

The V and J genes are TRBV7-9 and TRBJ2-2; no firm D call. The CDR3 is 16 amino acids. CDR1 SEHNR and CDR2 FQNEAQ come from the germline V gene (reference sequence). V lost 5 bases and J lost 0, with 13 bases in between. CDR3 coding DNA: TGTGCCAGCAGCCCCTCAAGAACCGCGAACACCGGGGAGCTGTTTTTT. Its protein is CASSPSRTANTGELFF.

The V and J genes are TRBV2 and TRBJ2-1; D is unresolved. The CDR3 covers 16 residues. V was clipped by 1 base and J by 4 bases, with 14 bases between them. Germline CDR1 is SNHLY and CDR2 is FYNNEI. The CDR3 loop is CASSEGSVPYYNEQFF. The CDR3 nucleotides read TGTGCCAGCAGTGAAGGGTCCGTGCCCTATTACAATGAGCAGTTCTTC.